The 15 T cell receptor beta chains given below trace back to one sample, sequenced in a study of cytomegalovirus exposure and HLA in healthy donors. The PCR made use of 60 Vbeta and 13 Jbeta primers. This table comes from immunoSEQ multiplex PCR, and its TCRdb copy is limited to in-frame clones, with some not included. The repertoire holds 130,000 or so clones, with less than 85% as singletons. Sequencing used PBMCs. Receptor source: a middle-aged woman in good health and CMV-seropositive.

The V and J genes are TRBV6-1 and TRBJ1-2, with 10 positions matching TRBD1. J gave up 5 bases and V 4 bases, and 7 bases lay outside the gene matches. This CDR3 region has 15 residues. Germline V gene data show CDR1 as MNHNS and CDR2 as SASEGT. The CDR3 here is CASSGRTGGMYGYTF. The CDR3 DNA is TGTGCCAGCAGTGGAAGGACAGGGGGAATGTATGGCTACACCTTC.

J is TRBJ2-3 and V is TRBV28; 7 bases are shared with TRBD1. The CDR3 length is 14 residues. Germline CDR1 is MDHEN and CDR2 is SYDVKM. The V segment lost 7 bases and the J segment 8 bases; nucleotides outside the gene matches: 12. For the CDR3, the DNA is TGTGCCAGCATCCGAGACAGGGCCCGTGGTACGCAGTATTTT. Translated: CASIRDRARGTQYF.

This clone has a handful of counts. The V and J genes are TRBV7-9 and TRBJ2-3; D may be TRBD2 (6 bases). Per the germline V gene, CDR1 is SEHNR and CDR2 is FQNEAQ (reference sequence). Deletions cut 3 bases from V and 4 bases from J, with 11 bases between. This CDR3 is 14 amino acids long. The CDR3 here is CASSLAGLADTQYF. CDR3 DNA: TGTGCCAGCAGCTTGGCGGGACTCGCAGATACGCAGTATTTT.

V is TRBV28 and J is TRBJ2-7, with a possible D match to TRBD1 (5 bases). V dropped 7 bases and J dropped 2 bases, with 12 bases sitting between them. The CDR3 spans 13 residues. Per germline, CDR1 MDHEN and CDR2 SYDVKM. The CDR3 DNA reads TGTGCCAGCACCTTAGCAGGGACCTACGAGCAGTACTTC. Amino acid sequence: CASTLAGTYEQYF.

The V and J genes are TRBV9 and TRBJ2-3; D is uncertain. The CDR3 runs to 12 residues. The ends were cut back, 3 bases at V and 6 bases at J, with 8 bases in the middle. Germline CDR1 and CDR2: SGDLS and YYNGEE. The DNA for the CDR3 is TGTGCCAGCAGCGGCGGCATGGATACGCAGTATTTT. This translates into CASSGGMDTQYF.

This clone has only a few counts. V is TRBV5-6 and J is TRBJ1-6, with no clear D. With 4 bases removed from V and 5 bases from J, the gap between germline ends came to 7 bases. Germline V CDR1 and CDR2: SGHDT, YYEEEE. The CDR3 extends over 13 amino acids. The CDR3 nucleotides read TGTGCCAGCAGCCCAATAGATAATTCACCCCTCCACTTT. Protein: CASSPIDNSPLHF.

The V call is TRBV14, the J call TRBJ2-7; D gene ambiguous. The germline gives CDR1 SGHDN, CDR2 FVKESK. Between the trimmed V and J ends, which lost 0 bases and 2 bases, there was a span of 11 bases. The CDR3 is made up of 15 amino acids. The CDR3 loop is CASSQDNPGPYEQYF. For the CDR3, the DNA is TGTGCCAGCAGCCAAGATAATCCGGGTCCCTACGAGCAGTACTTC.

The V call is TRBV11-1, the J call TRBJ2-2; TRBD1 matches 11 bases. After removal of 5 bases from V and 0 bases from J, the junction contained 11 bases not matched to a gene. In germline, CDR1 is SGHAT, CDR2 FQDESV (reference sequence). The CDR3 consists of 19 residues. CDR3 bases: TGTGCCAGCAGCCTCTTGGACAGGGGGCTCAGCCCGAACACCGGGGAGCTGTTTTTT. Residues: CASSLLDRGLSPNTGELFF. The full variable domain, its missing parts supplied by reference TRBV11-1 and TRBJ2-2, is EAEVAQSPRYKITEKSQAVAFWCDPISGHATLYWYRQILGQGPELLVQFQDESVVDDSQLPKDRFSAERLKGVDSTLKIQPAELGDSAMYLCASSLLDRGLSPNTGELFFGEGSRLTVL.

This clone was detected only a few times. V usage is TRBV25-1 and J usage is TRBJ2-4, with D perhaps matching TRBD2 (5 bases). Looked up from germline, CDR1 is MGHDK and CDR2 is SYGVNS. Trimming took off 2 bases at V and 0 bases at J, with 5 bases between the two ends. The CDR3 runs 14 residues. The CDR3 region is CASSEAGAKNIQYF. The CDR3 DNA reads TGTGCCAGCAGTGAAGCGGGAGCCAAAAACATTCAGTACTTC. Variable domain in full (rest from reference TRBV25-1 and TRBJ2-4): EADIYQTPRYLVIGTGKKITLECSQTMGHDKMYWYQQDPGMELHLIHYSYGVNSTEKGDLSSESTVSRIRTEHFPLTLESARPSHTSQYLCASSEAGAKNIQYFGAGTRLSVL.

This clone was counted between two and nine times. The J gene is TRBJ1-2, the V gene TRBV2; no firm D call. The CDR3 contains 16 residues. The germline CDR1 and CDR2 sequences are SNHLY and FYNNEI. V lost 1 base to trimming and J lost 0 bases, with 12 bases between them. CDR3 loop: CASSEVRGASNYGYTF. The CDR3 coding sequence is TGTGCCAGCAGTGAAGTCCGGGGAGCGTCTAACTATGGCTACACCTTC.

This clone was seen once. V is TRBV6-1 and J is TRBJ2-3; D is undetermined. V gave up 6 bases and J gave up 1 base, with 14 bases separating them. The CDR3 extends over 15 amino acids. Per germline, CDR1 MNHNS and CDR2 SASEGT. In DNA form, the CDR3 reads TGTGCCAGCAGCGCTCGGGTCGAGCGCACAGATACGCAGTATTTT. This codes for CASSARVERTDTQYF.

The gene calls are TRBV7-3 and TRBJ1-2; tentative D call: TRBD1 (6 bases). CDR1 and CDR2 from the germline V gene are SGHTA and FQGTGA. This CDR3 region has 16 residues. The V and J ends lost 0 bases and 6 bases respectively, with 17 bases between them. CDR3 sequence reads: CASSLTGVGGAHGYTF. The CDR3 DNA follows: TGTGCCAGCAGCTTAACGGGAGTAGGGGGGGCGCATGGCTACACCTTC.

The V gene is TRBV30, the J gene TRBJ1-3; tentatively, D is TRBD1 (6 bases). CDR3 length: 13 residues. CDR1 is GTSNPN, CDR2 SVGIG, per germline (reference sequence). The V gene lost 4 bases and the J gene lost 4 bases, with 11 bases spanning the gap. The CDR3 coding sequence is TGTGCCTGGAACCTCCAGGGGGGAAACACCATATATTTT. Its translation: CAWNLQGGNTIYF. The whole variable domain, filled in from reference TRBV30 and TRBJ1-3, reads SQTIHQWPATLVQPVGSPLSLECTVEGTSNPNLYWYRQAAGRGLQLLFYSVGIGQISSEVPQNLSASRPQDRQFILSSKKLLLSDSGFYLCAWNLQGGNTIYFGEGSWLTVV.

This clone was observed a handful of times. The CDR3, as DNA: TGTGCCAGCAGCTTCGCCGGGACTAGCAATGAGCAGTTCTTC. It codes for CASSFAGTSNEQFF. This chain joins TRBV7-9 and TRBJ2-1; TRBD2 agrees at 8 bases. Germline values: CDR1 SEHNR, CDR2 FQNEAQ (reference sequence). This CDR3 is 14 amino acids long. J lost 6 bases, V lost 3 bases, and 4 bases had no gene match. Supplemented by reference TRBV7-9 and TRBJ2-1, the full variable domain reads DTGVSQNPRHKITKRGQNVTFRCDPISEHNRLYWYRQTLGQGPEFLTYFQNEAQLEKSRLLSDRFSAERPKGSFSTLEIQRTEQGDSAMYLCASSFAGTSNEQFFGPGTRLTVL.

The chain joins TRBV28 to TRBJ2-5; TRBD2 matches at 10 bases. The CDR3 has 17 amino acids. In germline, CDR1 is MDHEN, CDR2 SYDVKM. J lost 4 bases, V lost 3 bases, and 11 bases had no gene match. CDR3 in DNA: TGTGCCAGCAGTTTTAGCACTAGCGGGAAAGGTGGAGAGACCCAGTACTTC. Its protein product is CASSFSTSGKGGETQYF.